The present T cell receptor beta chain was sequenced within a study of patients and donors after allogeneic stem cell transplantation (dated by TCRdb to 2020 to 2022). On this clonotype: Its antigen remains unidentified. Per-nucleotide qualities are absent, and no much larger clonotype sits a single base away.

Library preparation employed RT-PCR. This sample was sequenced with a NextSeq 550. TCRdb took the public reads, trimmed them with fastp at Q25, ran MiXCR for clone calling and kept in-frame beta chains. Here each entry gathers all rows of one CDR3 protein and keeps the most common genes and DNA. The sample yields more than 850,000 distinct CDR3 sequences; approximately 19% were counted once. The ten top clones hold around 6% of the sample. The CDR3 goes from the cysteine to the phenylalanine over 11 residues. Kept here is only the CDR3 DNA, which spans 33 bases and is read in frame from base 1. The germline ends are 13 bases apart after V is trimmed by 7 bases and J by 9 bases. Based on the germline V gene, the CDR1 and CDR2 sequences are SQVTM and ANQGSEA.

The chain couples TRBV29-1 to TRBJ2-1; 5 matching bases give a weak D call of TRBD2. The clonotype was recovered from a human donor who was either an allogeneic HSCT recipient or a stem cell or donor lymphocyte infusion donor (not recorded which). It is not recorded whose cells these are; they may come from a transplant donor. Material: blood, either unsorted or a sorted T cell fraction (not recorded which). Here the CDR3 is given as CSELTGSEQFF. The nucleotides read TGCAGCGAGCTCACGGGGAGTGAGCAGTTCTTC.